This entry lists 8 T cell receptor beta chains sequenced from one sample in a study of early T cells in non-severe SARS-CoV-2 infection. MiXCR, run by TCRdb on the 5' RACE reads, gives a single entry per CDR3 protein. The sample yields tens of thousands of distinct CDR3 sequences, under 7% seen once. Sequenced: whole blood. Receptors were obtained from an adult who was a healthcare worker with PCR-confirmed SARS-CoV-2 infection or an uninfected control (not recorded which).

In its sample, this clonotype was seen many times. The chain uses TRBV9 and TRBJ2-7, with D unclear. The V end was cut by 4 bases, the J end by 0 bases, with 14 bases between. The V gene's germline CDR1 is SGDLS and CDR2 YYNGEE. The CDR3 runs 15 residues. In DNA, the CDR3 is TGTGCCAGCAGCCCACGGACCTCTAGCTCCTACGAGCAGTACTTC. It codes for CASSPRTSSSYEQYF.

This clonotype was observed many times. The J gene is TRBJ1-1, the V gene TRBV2; D perhaps matches TRBD1 (5 bases). The V end was cut by 5 bases, the J end by 4 bases, with 8 bases between. The germline CDR1 and CDR2 sequences are SNHLY and FYNNEI. This CDR3 has 12 amino acids. CDR3 protein: CASSIGATEAFF. CDR3 nucleotides: TGTGCCAGCAGTATAGGGGCCACTGAAGCTTTCTTT.

This clonotype was seen only a few times. This chain connects TRBV6-6 to TRBJ2-2; maybe TRBD1 (6 bases). CDR1 and CDR2 from the germline V gene are MNHNY and SVGAGI (reference sequence). The CDR3 consists of 15 residues. V lost 7 bases to trimming and J lost 0 bases, with 12 bases between them. CDR3 region: CASILDRTNTGELFF. CDR3 nucleotide sequence: TGTGCCAGCATTCTGGACAGAACGAACACCGGGGAGCTGTTTTTT.

DNA of the CDR3: TGCAGTGCTATTCCGGGGACAGGGGTTCCCCACGAGCAGTACTTC. Amino acid sequence: CSAIPGTGVPHEQYF. The rearrangement uses TRBV20-1 and TRBJ2-7; 10 bases map to TRBD1. The V and J ends lost 4 bases and 5 bases, in that order; junction bases with no gene match: 11. The CDR3 runs 15 residues. Germline loops: CDR1 DFQATT, CDR2 SNEGSKA (reference sequence).

Of note for this clonotype: One end of the junction is discordant with germline, which a read error may explain. The chain's CDR3 is CASRGVNSYSEQFF. DNA for the CDR3: TGTGCCAGCAGGGGCGTTAACTCCTACAGTGAGCAGTTCTTC. V usage is TRBV28 and J usage is TRBJ2-1; the D is unclear. This CDR3 has 14 amino acids. The germline CDR1 and CDR2 sequences are MDHEN and SYDVKM.

For the CDR3, the DNA is TGTGCCAGCAGCTCATCCGGGGGGTGGGGCACCGGGGAGCTGTTTTTT. Amino acid sequence: CASSSSGGWGTGELFF. The chain links TRBV6-6 to TRBJ2-2; 7 bases map to TRBD2. The CDR3 spans 16 residues. J gave up 4 bases and V 6 bases, and 11 bases lay outside the gene matches. The germline gives CDR1 MNHNY, CDR2 SVGAGI (reference sequence).

This clonotype was picked up many times. The chain links TRBV5-1 to TRBJ1-2, with D possibly being TRBD1 (6 bases). V was shortened by 0 bases and J by 1 base, with 16 bases between the two germline ends. The CDR3 sequence is 17 residues long. Germline values: CDR1 SGHRS, CDR2 YFSETQ. CDR3 amino acids: CASSLDPTGQFNYGYTF. CDR3 DNA sequence: TGCGCCAGCAGCTTGGACCCGACCGGACAGTTTAACTATGGCTACACCTTC. Using reference TRBV5-1 and TRBJ1-2 for the parts outside the CDR3, the full variable domain is KAGVTQTPRYLIKTRGQQVTLSCSPISGHRSVSWYQQTPGQGLQFLFEYFSETQRNKGNFPGRFSGRQFSNSRSEMNVSTLELGDSALYLCASSLDPTGQFNYGYTFGSGTRLTVV.

This clonotype appeared a few times. The chain has TRBV12-3 or TRBV12-4 and TRBJ2-7; a weak D match, TRBD1 (6 bases). Trimming stripped 4 bases from V and 4 bases from J, with 14 bases between. The CDR3 contains 14 residues. The CDR3 spells CASSSDSGGYEQYF. The CDR3 region has the DNA TGTGCCAGCAGTTCGGACAGCGGCGGTTACGAGCAGTACTTC.